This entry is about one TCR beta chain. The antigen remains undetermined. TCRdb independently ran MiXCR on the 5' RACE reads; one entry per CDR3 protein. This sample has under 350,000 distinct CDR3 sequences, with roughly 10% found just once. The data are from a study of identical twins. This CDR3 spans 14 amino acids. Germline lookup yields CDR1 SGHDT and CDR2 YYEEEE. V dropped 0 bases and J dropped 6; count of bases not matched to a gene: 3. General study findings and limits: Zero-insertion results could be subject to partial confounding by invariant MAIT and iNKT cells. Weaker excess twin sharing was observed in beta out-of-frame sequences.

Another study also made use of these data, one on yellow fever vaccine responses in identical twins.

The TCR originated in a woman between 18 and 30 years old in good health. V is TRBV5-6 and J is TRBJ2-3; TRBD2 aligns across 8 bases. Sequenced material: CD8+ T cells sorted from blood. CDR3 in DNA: TGTGCCAGCAGCTTGGCGAGACTAGCGGATACGCAGTATTTT. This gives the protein CASSLARLADTQYF.